A few counts support the clone carrying this T cell receptor beta chain. Individual cDNA molecules were tagged with unique molecular identifiers. TCRdb ran MiXCR on the 5' RACE reads and lists one entry per CDR3 protein. The repertoire consists of around 50,000 distinct CDR3 sequences, with less than 4.5% occurring once and the leading ten covering roughly 6.4%. This record comes from a study of early T cells in non-severe SARS-CoV-2 infection. Study in general: Bulk RNA from unsorted whole blood was sequenced; chains were unpaired.

The clonotype was recovered from an adult who was a healthcare worker with PCR-confirmed SARS-CoV-2 infection or an uninfected control (not recorded which). Sequencing input: whole blood.

Here the CDR3 DNA reads TGTGCCAGCAGCCCTTGGACAGGGGATGCGTCGTATGGCTACACCTTC. Its translation: CASSPWTGDASYGYTF. The rearrangement joins TRBV3-1 to TRBJ1-2, with 9 bases aligning to TRBD1. This CDR3 is built from 16 residues. The V gene's germline CDR1 is LGHDT and CDR2 YNNKEL (reference sequence). Trimming at V came to 4 bases and at J to 5 bases, leaving 11 bases not matched to a gene. Variable domain in full (rest from reference TRBV3-1 and TRBJ1-2): DTAVSQTPKYLVTQMGNDKSIKCEQNLGHDTMYWYKQDSKKFLKIMFSYNNKELIINETVPNRFSPKSPDKAHLNLHINSLELGDSAVYFCASSPWTGDASYGYTFGSGTRLTVV.